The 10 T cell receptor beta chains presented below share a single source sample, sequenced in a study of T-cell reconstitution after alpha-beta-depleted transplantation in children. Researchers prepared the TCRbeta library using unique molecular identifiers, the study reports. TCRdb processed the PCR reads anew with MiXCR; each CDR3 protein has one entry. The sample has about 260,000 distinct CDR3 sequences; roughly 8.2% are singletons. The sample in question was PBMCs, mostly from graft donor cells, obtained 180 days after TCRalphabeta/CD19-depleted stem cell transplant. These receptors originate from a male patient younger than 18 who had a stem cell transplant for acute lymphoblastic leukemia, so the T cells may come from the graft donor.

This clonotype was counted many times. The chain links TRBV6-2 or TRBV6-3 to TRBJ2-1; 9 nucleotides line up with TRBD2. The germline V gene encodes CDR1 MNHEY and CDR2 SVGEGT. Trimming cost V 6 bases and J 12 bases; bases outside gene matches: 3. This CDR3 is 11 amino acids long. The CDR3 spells CASRASGVQFF. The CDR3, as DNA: TGTGCCAGCAGAGCTAGCGGGGTGCAGTTCTTC.

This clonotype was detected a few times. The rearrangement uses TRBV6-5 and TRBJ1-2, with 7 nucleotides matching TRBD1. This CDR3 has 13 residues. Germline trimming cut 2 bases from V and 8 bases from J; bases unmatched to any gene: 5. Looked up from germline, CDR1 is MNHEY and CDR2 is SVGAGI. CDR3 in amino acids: CASSYQGGLGYTF. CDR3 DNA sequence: TGTGCCAGCAGTTACCAGGGGGGATTAGGCTACACCTTC.

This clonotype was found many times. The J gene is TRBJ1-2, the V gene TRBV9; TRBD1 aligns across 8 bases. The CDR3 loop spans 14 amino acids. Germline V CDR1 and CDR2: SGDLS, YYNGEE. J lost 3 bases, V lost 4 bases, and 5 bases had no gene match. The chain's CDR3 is CASSRQGMYYGYTF. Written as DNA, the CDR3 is TGTGCCAGCAGCAGACAGGGGATGTACTATGGCTACACCTTC. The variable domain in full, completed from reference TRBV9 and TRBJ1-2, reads DSGVTQTPKHLITATGQRVTLRCSPRSGDLSVYWYQQSLDQGLQFLIQYYNGEERAKGNILERFSAQQFPDLHSELNLSSLELGDSALYFCASSRQGMYYGYTFGSGTRLTVV.

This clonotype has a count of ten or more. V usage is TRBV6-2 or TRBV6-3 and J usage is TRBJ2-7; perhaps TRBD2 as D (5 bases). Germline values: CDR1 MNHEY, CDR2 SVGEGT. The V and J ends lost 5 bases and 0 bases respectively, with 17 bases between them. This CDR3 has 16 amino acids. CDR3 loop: CASSVRGLRLSYEQYF. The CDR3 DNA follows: TGTGCCAGCAGTGTCAGAGGGCTCCGACTCTCCTACGAGCAGTACTTC.

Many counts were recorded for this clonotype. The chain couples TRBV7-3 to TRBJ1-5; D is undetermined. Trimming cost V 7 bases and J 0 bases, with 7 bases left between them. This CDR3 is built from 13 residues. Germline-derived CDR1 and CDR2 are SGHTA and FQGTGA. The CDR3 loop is CASNIHSNQPQHF. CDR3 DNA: TGTGCCAGCAATATCCATAGCAATCAGCCCCAGCATTTT.

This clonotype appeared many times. The CDR3 DNA reads TGTGCCAGCAGTCCAAACGGTCGTTCCTACGAGCAGTACTTC. Protein sequence: CASSPNGRSYEQYF. V and J are TRBV27 and TRBJ2-7; no clear D gene. The germline V gene has CDR1 MNHEY and CDR2 SMNVEV (reference sequence). The CDR3 spans 14 residues. V was pared by 5 bases and J by 1 base, with 12 bases between.

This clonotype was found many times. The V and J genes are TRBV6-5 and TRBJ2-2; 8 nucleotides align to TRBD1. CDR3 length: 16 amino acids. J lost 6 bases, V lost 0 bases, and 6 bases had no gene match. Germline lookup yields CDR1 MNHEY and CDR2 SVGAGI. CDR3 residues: CASSYSGTGLSGELFF. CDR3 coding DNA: TGTGCCAGCAGTTACTCGGGGACAGGCCTGTCCGGGGAGCTGTTTTTT.

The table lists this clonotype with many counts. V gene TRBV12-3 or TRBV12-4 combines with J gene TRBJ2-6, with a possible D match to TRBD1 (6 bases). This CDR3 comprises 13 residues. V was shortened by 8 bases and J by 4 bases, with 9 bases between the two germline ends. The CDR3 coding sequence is TGTGCCAGCCACAGGGTCGGGGCCAACGTCCTGACTTTC. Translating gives CASHRVGANVLTF.

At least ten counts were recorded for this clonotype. The CDR3 protein is CASSPVPTDTQYF. As DNA, the CDR3 is TGTGCCAGCAGCCCTGTCCCCACAGATACGCAGTATTTT. The chain carries TRBV7-2 and TRBJ2-3, with D uncertain. Trimming took 5 bases from V and 2 from J, leaving 8 bases between them. Per the germline V gene, CDR1 is SGHTA and CDR2 is FQGNSA. The CDR3 totals 13 residues.

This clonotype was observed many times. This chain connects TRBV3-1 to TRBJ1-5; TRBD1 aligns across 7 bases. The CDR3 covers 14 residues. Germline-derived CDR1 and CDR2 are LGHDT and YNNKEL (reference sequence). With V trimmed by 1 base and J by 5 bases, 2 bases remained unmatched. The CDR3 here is CASSQGGGHQPQHF. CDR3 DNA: TGTGCCAGCAGCCAAGGAGGGGGCCATCAGCCCCAGCATTTT. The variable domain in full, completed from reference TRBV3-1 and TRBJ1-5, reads DTAVSQTPKYLVTQMGNDKSIKCEQNLGHDTMYWYKQDSKKFLKIMFSYNNKELIINETVPNRFSPKSPDKAHLNLHINSLELGDSAVYFCASSQGGGHQPQHFGDGTRLSIL.